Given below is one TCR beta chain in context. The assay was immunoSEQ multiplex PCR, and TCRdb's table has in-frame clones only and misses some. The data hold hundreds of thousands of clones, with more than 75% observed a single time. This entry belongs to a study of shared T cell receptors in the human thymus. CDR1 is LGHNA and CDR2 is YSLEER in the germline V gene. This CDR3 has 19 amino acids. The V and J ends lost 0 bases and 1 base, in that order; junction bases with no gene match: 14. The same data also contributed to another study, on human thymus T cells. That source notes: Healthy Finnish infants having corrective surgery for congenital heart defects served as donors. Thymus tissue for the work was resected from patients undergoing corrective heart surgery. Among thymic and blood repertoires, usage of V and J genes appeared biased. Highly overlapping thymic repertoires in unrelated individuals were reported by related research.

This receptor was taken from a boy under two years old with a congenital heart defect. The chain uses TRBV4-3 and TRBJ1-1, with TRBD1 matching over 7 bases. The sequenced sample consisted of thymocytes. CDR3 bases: TGCGCCAGCAGCCAAGACAGTGCCCCATATGACAGGGAGAACACTGAAGCTTTCTTT. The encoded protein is CASSQDSAPYDRENTEAFF.